This entry is about one T cell receptor (beta chain). Its antigen is still unknown. This sample is drawn from a study of T cells in Graves' hyperthyroidism and ophthalmopathy. Study-level findings and limits: Among thyroid clonotypes expanded above 0.001, most also appeared in blood.

RNA transcripts served as the template for amplifying TCR beta CDR3 regions. Researchers ran a first-round RT-PCR on the TCR CDR3 using the HTBI primer set. TCRdb re-called the multiplex PCR reads with MiXCR, one entry per CDR3 protein. The repertoire includes under 600,000 distinct CDR3 sequences, about a sixth of them detected once, and approximately 3.5% sits in the top ten. Germline values: CDR1 SGHDN, CDR2 FVKESK. This CDR3 has 14 amino acids. Trimming cost V 3 bases and J 4 bases, with 12 bases left between them. PBMCs were obtained from about 9 ml fresh peripheral blood. Specimen: blood. The chain uses TRBV14 and TRBJ2-5; possibly TRBD2 for D (6 bases). The receptor's source is a woman aged 40 to 50 with Graves' ophthalmopathy. The CDR3 bases are TGTGCCAGCAGCCATCTAGCGATGGGAGAGACCCAGTACTTC. Its protein is CASSHLAMGETQYF.